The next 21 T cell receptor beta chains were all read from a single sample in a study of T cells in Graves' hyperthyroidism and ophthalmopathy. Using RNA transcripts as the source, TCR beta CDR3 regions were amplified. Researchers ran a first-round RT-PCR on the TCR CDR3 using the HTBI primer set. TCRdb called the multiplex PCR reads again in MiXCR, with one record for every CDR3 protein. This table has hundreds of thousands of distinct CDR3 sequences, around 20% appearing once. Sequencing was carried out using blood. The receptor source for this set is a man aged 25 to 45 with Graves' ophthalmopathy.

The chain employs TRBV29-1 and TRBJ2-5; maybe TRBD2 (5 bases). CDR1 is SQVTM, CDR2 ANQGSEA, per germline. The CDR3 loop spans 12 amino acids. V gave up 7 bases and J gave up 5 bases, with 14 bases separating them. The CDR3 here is CSADPSGETQYF. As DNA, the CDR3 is TGCAGCGCGGACCCCTCGGGGGAGACCCAGTACTTC.

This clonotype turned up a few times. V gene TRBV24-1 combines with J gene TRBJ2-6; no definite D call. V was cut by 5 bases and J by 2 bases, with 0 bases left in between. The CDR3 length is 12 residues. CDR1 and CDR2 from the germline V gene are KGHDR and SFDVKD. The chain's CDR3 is CATSAGANVLTF. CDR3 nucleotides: TGTGCCACCAGTGCTGGGGCCAACGTCCTGACTTTC.

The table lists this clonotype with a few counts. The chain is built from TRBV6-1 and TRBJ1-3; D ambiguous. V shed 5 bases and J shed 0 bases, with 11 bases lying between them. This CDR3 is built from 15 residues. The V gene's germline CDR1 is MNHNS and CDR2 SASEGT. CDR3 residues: CASSSPPHSGNTIYF. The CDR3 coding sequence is TGTGCCAGCAGTTCCCCACCACACTCTGGAAACACCATATATTTT.

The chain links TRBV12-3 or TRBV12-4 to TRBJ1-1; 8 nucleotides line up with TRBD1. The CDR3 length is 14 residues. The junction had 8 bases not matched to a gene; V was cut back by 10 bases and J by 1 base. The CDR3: CATRTGWENTEAFF. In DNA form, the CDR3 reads TGTGCCACCCGGACAGGGTGGGAGAACACTGAAGCTTTCTTT.

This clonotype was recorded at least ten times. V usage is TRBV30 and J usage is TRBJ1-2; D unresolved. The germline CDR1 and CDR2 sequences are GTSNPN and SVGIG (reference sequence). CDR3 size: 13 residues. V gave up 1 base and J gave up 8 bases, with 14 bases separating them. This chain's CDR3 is CAWSGLYPFGYTF. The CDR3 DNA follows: TGTGCCTGGAGTGGACTTTATCCCTTCGGCTACACCTTC.

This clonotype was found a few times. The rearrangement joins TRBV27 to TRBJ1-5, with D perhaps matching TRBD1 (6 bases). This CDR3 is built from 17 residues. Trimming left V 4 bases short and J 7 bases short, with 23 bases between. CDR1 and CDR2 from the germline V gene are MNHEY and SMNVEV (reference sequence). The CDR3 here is CASSSGQTPVPGQPQHF. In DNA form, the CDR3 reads TGTGCCAGCAGTTCAGGACAGACACCTGTCCCAGGGCAGCCCCAGCATTTT.

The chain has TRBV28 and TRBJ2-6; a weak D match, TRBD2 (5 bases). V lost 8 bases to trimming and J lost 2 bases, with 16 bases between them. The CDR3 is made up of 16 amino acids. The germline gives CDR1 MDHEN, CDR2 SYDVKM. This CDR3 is CASRAGVRAGANVLTF. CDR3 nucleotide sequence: TGTGCCAGCCGGGCCGGGGTAAGGGCTGGGGCCAACGTCCTGACTTTC.

The CDR3: CASSIGNPGQGAHEQFF. The DNA of the CDR3 is TGTGCCAGTAGTATAGGGAACCCGGGACAGGGGGCCCATGAGCAGTTCTTC. The chain has TRBV19 and TRBJ2-1; 12 nucleotides agree with TRBD1. The germline V gene has CDR1 LNHDA and CDR2 SQIVND (reference sequence). Germline trimming cut 1 base from V and 8 bases from J; bases unmatched to any gene: 9. The CDR3 consists of 17 residues. Supplemented by reference TRBV19 and TRBJ2-1, the full variable domain reads DGGITQSPKYLFRKEGQNVTLSCEQNLNHDAMYWYRQDPGQGLRLIYYSQIVNDFQKGDIAEGYSVSREKKESFPLTVTSAQKNPTAFYLCASSIGNPGQGAHEQFFGPGTRLTVL.

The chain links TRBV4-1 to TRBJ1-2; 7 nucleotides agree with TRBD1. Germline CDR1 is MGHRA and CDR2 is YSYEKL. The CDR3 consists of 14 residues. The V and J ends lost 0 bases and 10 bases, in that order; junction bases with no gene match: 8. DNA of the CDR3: TGCGCCAGCAGCCAAGATGGTGGCAGGGGGGACTACACCTTC. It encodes CASSQDGGRGDYTF.

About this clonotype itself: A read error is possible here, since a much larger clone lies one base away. The CDR3 region is CSAARGRGNQPQHF. The CDR3 bases are TGCAGTGCTGCGCGGGGCAGGGGCAATCAGCCCCAGCATTTT. V and J are TRBV20-1 and TRBJ1-5, with D tentatively TRBD1 (5 bases). The CDR3 runs to 14 residues. In germline, CDR1 is DFQATT, CDR2 SNEGSKA (reference sequence). Trimming stripped 5 bases from V and 2 bases from J, with 13 bases between.

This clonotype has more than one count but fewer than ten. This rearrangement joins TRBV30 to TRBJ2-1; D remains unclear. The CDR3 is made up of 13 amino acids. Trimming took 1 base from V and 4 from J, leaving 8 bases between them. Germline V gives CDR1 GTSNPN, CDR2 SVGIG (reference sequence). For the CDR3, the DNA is TGTGCCTGGAGTGATCCCCTATACAATGAGCAGTTCTTC. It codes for CAWSDPLYNEQFF.

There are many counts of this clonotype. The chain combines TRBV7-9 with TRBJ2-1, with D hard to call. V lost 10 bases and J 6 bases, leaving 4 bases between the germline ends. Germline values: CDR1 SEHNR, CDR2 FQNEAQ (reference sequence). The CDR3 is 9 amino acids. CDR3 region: CATTNEQFF. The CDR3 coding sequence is TGTGCCACTACCAATGAGCAGTTCTTC.

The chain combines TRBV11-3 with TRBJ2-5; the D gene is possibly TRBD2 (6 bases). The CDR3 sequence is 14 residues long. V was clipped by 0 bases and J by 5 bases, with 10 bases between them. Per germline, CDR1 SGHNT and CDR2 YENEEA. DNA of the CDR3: TGTGCCAGCAGCTTAGAGGAGGGCTGGGAGACCCAGTACTTC. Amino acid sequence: CASSLEEGWETQYF. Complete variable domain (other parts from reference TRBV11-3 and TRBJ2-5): EAGVVQSPRYKIIEKKQPVAFWCNPISGHNTLYWYLQNLGQGPELLIRYENEEAVDDSQLPKDRFSAERLKGVDSTLKIQPAELGDSAVYLCASSLEEGWETQYFGPGTRLLVL.

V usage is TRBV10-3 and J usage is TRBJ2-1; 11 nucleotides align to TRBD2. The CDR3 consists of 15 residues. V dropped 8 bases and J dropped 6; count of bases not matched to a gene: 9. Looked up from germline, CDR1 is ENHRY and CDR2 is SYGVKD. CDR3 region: CAIGLRLAGSNEQFF. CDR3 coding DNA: TGTGCCATCGGGTTACGACTAGCGGGAAGCAATGAGCAGTTCTTC.

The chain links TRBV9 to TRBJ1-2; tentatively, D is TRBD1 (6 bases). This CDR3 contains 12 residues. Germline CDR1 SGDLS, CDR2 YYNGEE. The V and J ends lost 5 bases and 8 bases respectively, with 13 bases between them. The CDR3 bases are TGTGCCAGCAGTCACAGGGATCGAGGCTACACCTTC. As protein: CASSHRDRGYTF. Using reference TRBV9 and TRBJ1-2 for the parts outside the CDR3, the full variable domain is DSGVTQTPKHLITATGQRVTLRCSPRSGDLSVYWYQQSLDQGLQFLIQYYNGEERAKGNILERFSAQQFPDLHSELNLSSLELGDSALYFCASSHRDRGYTFGSGTRLTVV.

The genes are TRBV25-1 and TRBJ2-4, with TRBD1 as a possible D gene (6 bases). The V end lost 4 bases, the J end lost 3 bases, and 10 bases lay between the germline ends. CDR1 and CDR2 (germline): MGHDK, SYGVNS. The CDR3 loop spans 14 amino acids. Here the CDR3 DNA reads TGTGCCAGCAGTGCAGGGGTAGGCAAAAACATTCAGTACTTC. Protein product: CASSAGVGKNIQYF.

For the CDR3, the DNA is TGTGCCAGCAGCCGGACAGACTTCTACGAGCAGTACTTC. Protein: CASSRTDFYEQYF. V is TRBV6-2 or TRBV6-3 and J is TRBJ2-7; D is possibly TRBD1 (6 bases). V was shortened by 6 bases and J by 3 bases, with 12 bases between the two germline ends. Germline V CDR1 and CDR2: MNHEY, SVGEGT. The CDR3 spans 13 residues.

The CDR3 DNA reads TGTGCCAGCAGCCCCCCGGAAGGGCGGGGCCTTCTAGCCAAAAACATTCAGTACTTC. Translation gives CASSPPEGRGLLAKNIQYF. The V and J genes are TRBV9 and TRBJ2-4, with D perhaps matching TRBD2 (6 bases). The CDR3 is 19 amino acids. V lost 4 bases, J lost 0 bases, and 23 bases lay in between. Germline lookup yields CDR1 SGDLS and CDR2 YYNGEE.

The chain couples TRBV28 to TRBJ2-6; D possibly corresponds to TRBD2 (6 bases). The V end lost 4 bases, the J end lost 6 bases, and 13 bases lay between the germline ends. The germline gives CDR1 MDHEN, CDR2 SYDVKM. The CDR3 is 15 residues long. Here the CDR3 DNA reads TGTGCCAGCAGTTCAGCCCCGGGACTGGCCAACGTCCTGACTTTC. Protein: CASSSAPGLANVLTF.

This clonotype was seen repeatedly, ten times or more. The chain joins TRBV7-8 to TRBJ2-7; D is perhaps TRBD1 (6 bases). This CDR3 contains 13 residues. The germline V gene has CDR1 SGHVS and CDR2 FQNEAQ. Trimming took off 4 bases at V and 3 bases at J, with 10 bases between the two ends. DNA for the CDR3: TGTGCCAGCAGCTCCAACAGGGTCTACGAGCAGTACTTC. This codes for CASSSNRVYEQYF.

CDR3 bases: TGTGCCAGCAGCTTAGGGCCGGGACAGGTGGGCTACGAGCAGTACTTC. It translates to CASSLGPGQVGYEQYF. J is TRBJ2-7 and V is TRBV11-2, with 8 bases fitting TRBD1. This CDR3 comprises 16 residues. The germline V gene encodes CDR1 SGHAT and CDR2 FQNNGV. J lost 3 bases, V lost 1 base, and 8 bases had no gene match.